The 15 T cell receptor beta chains listed next were all sequenced from one sample in a study of cytomegalovirus exposure and HLA in healthy donors. Some clones are missing from TCRdb's copy, which holds only in-frame ones; the method was immunoSEQ multiplex PCR. In the table there are about 120,000 clones, approximately 91% of which are singletons. Sequencing was done on a sample of PBMCs. These TCRs come from a woman between 18 and 29 years old in good health and CMV-seronegative.

The V and J genes are TRBV27 and TRBJ2-7, with TRBD2 identical over 13 bases. V dropped 4 bases and J dropped 4; count of bases not matched to a gene: 4. Germline CDR1 reads MNHEY; CDR2 reads SMNVEV (reference sequence). This CDR3 region has 15 residues. This CDR3 reads CASSSSGLAGYEQYF. As DNA, the CDR3 is TGTGCCAGCAGTTCCTCGGGACTAGCGGGATACGAGCAGTACTTC.

V gene TRBV10-1 combines with J gene TRBJ1-1; TRBD1 agrees at 8 bases. The CDR3 has 12 amino acids. Germline V lookup: CDR1 WNHNN, CDR2 SYGVQD (reference sequence). V was pared by 6 bases and J by 6 bases, with 3 bases of the junction left unmatched. CDR3 in DNA: TGCGCCAGCAGCCCAGGGGGCCCTGAAGCTTTCTTT. Its translation is CASSPGGPEAFF.

The J gene is TRBJ1-2, the V gene TRBV10-3; D gene unclear. Germline lookup yields CDR1 ENHRY and CDR2 SYGVKD. V was shortened by 0 bases and J by 8 bases, with 16 bases between the two germline ends. The CDR3 contains 15 residues. Here the CDR3 reads CAISESNPPLRGYTF. The CDR3 DNA reads as TGTGCCATCAGTGAGTCAAACCCTCCGCTCCGGGGCTACACCTTC.

V usage is TRBV7-9 and J usage is TRBJ2-7, with TRBD1 matching 7 bases. Unmatched junction bases numbered 2, after V lost 1 base and J lost 2 bases. Germline CDR1 and CDR2: SEHNR and FQNEAQ (reference sequence). The CDR3 has 14 amino acids. In nucleotides, the CDR3 is TGTGCCAGCAGCTTAGGCCAGGGGGCCTACGAGCAGTACTTC. Its protein is CASSLGQGAYEQYF.

The V and J genes are TRBV5-8 and TRBJ1-2; 7 bases agree with TRBD1. There are 13 residues in the CDR3. Germline V gives CDR1 SGHTS, CDR2 YDEGEE. J gave up 7 bases and V 4 bases, and 7 bases lay outside the gene matches. CDR3 coding DNA: TGTGCCAGCAGCCTGACAGGGTCAGCTGGCTACACCTTC. This translates into CASSLTGSAGYTF.

The DNA of the CDR3 is TGTGCCAGCAGCCTACTCCTCCACACTGAAGCTTTCTTT. Encoded protein: CASSLLLHTEAFF. This sequence joins TRBV11-2 and TRBJ1-1; D call uncertain. CDR1 SGHAT and CDR2 FQNNGV come from the germline V gene. The V end lost 5 bases, the J end lost 3 bases, and 10 bases lay between the germline ends. CDR3 length equals 13 residues.

The chain couples TRBV4-1 to TRBJ2-3; TRBD1 aligns across 7 bases. Trimming removed 3 bases from V and 1 base from J; junction bases left unmatched: 4. Germline assignment: CDR1 MGHRA and CDR2 YSYEKL. This CDR3 spans 15 amino acids. The CDR3 DNA follows: TGCGCCAGCAGCCATCCAGACAGGGGCACAGATACGCAGTATTTT. This sequence encodes CASSHPDRGTDTQYF.

The gene calls are TRBV10-3 and TRBJ2-7, with 9 bases that match TRBD1. The V gene's germline CDR1 is ENHRY and CDR2 SYGVKD. This CDR3 contains 14 residues. After removal of 10 bases from V and 3 bases from J, the junction contained 10 bases not matched to a gene. CDR3 region: CATGRGTGFYEQYF. CDR3 coding DNA: TGTGCCACAGGGCGAGGGACAGGGTTCTACGAGCAGTACTTC.

The chain links TRBV4-1 to TRBJ2-7; no clear D. The CDR3 covers 12 residues. The V gene's germline CDR1 is MGHRA and CDR2 YSYEKL. Trimming left V 0 bases short and J 5 bases short, with 5 bases between. The DNA for the CDR3 is TGCGCCAGCAGCCAAGATGGGCACGAGCAGTACTTC. It specifies CASSQDGHEQYF.

The chain joins TRBV27 to TRBJ2-1, with TRBD2 matching 12 bases. V dropped 3 bases and J dropped 7; count of bases not matched to a gene: 10. This CDR3 region has 17 residues. Per germline, CDR1 MNHEY and CDR2 SMNVEV (reference sequence). CDR3 nucleotide sequence: TGTGCCAGCAGTTTCCTTCCGACTAGCGGGAGAACAAATGAGCAGTTCTTC. It codes for CASSFLPTSGRTNEQFF.

The rearrangement links TRBV7-5 to TRBJ2-2; no check of the table's D call, TRBD1, against the DNA was made. TRBV7-5 is a recognized pseudogene. The CDR3 contains 15 residues. Here the CDR3 DNA reads TGTGTCAGAACTCTGGAGGACAGGGGGCCCGGGGAGCTGTTTTTT. Translated: CVRTLEDRGPGELFF.

This sequence joins TRBV5-4 and TRBJ1-2; possible D gene TRBD1, 5 bases. This CDR3 comprises 14 residues. Germline assignment: CDR1 SGHNT and CDR2 YYREEE (reference sequence). With 2 bases removed from V and 6 bases from J, the gap between germline ends came to 14 bases. CDR3 sequence reads: CASSLGDSPDGYTF. CDR3 in DNA: TGTGCCAGCAGCTTAGGCGACAGCCCCGATGGCTACACCTTC.

This rearrangement joins TRBV5-1 to TRBJ2-3; 7 bases align to TRBD1. V lost 3 bases, J lost 0 bases, and 4 bases stayed unmatched. CDR1 SGHRS and CDR2 YFSETQ come from the germline V gene. CDR3 length equals 15 residues. The CDR3 region is CASSSGQSSTDTQYF. CDR3 in DNA: TGCGCCAGCAGCTCGGGACAGTCTAGCACAGATACGCAGTATTTT.

The J gene is TRBJ2-7, the V gene TRBV19, with D tentatively TRBD2 (6 bases). This CDR3 is built from 13 residues. Germline V lookup: CDR1 LNHDA, CDR2 SQIVND (reference sequence). V was clipped by 1 base and J by 5 bases, with 9 bases between them. The CDR3 nucleotides read TGTGCCAGTAGTATAGTGGAGGGCCACGAGCAGTACTTC. It translates to CASSIVEGHEQYF.

The V call is TRBV19, the J call TRBJ2-1; no clear D gene. The V gene's germline CDR1 is LNHDA and CDR2 SQIVND (reference sequence). Trimming cost V 2 bases and J 7 bases, with 3 bases left between them. The CDR3 is made up of 11 amino acids. In nucleotides, the CDR3 is TGTGCCAGTAGTATACGGAATGAGCAGTTCTTC. This encodes CASSIRNEQFF. The full variable domain, with the rest looked up from reference TRBV19 and TRBJ2-1, is DGGITQSPKYLFRKEGQNVTLSCEQNLNHDAMYWYRQDPGQGLRLIYYSQIVNDFQKGDIAEGYSVSREKKESFPLTVTSAQKNPTAFYLCASSIRNEQFFGPGTRLTVL.